The next 21 T cell receptor beta chains were all read from a single sample in a study of T cells after yellow fever vaccination. Via MiXCR, TCRdb re-called the 5' RACE reads, giving one row per CDR3 protein. This table has under 400,000 distinct CDR3 sequences, roughly 10% appearing once. The source was PBMCs, collected on the day of the first yellow fever vaccination. These receptors were collected from a man younger than 35 who received the YFV17D yellow fever vaccine.

To note about this clonotype: A much larger clone lies a single base off, so this may be a read error. The chain joins TRBV6-2 or TRBV6-3 to TRBJ1-1; D unclear. The germline gives CDR1 MNHEY, CDR2 SVGEGT. The CDR3 is 11 residues long. V was trimmed by 2 bases and J by 8 bases, leaving 6 bases between them. CDR3 loop: CASSYLGEAFF. The CDR3 bases are TGTGCCAGCAGTTACCTGGGGGAAGCTTTCTTT.

The chain employs TRBV20-1 and TRBJ2-7; D might be TRBD1 (6 bases). The CDR3 consists of 14 residues. The V gene lost 6 bases and the J gene lost 4 bases, with 19 bases spanning the gap. CDR1 and CDR2 from the germline V gene are DFQATT and SNEGSKA (reference sequence). The CDR3 DNA reads as TGCAGTGCCGGGCCCCCAGGGGTAGTTTACGAGCAGTACTTC. This codes for CSAGPPGVVYEQYF.

The chain couples TRBV7-2 to TRBJ1-4; D might be TRBD1 (6 bases). The CDR3 extends over 15 amino acids. V was cut by 6 bases and J by 8 bases, with 19 bases left in between. Germline lookup yields CDR1 SGHTA and CDR2 FQGNSA. This CDR3 reads CASSLKTGSAEKLFF. As DNA, the CDR3 is TGTGCCAGCAGTCTTAAAACAGGGTCGGCGGAAAAACTGTTTTTT.

This rearrangement joins TRBV20-1 to TRBJ1-1; TRBD1 might be the D (5 bases). Germline V lookup: CDR1 DFQATT, CDR2 SNEGSKA (reference sequence). This CDR3 is 14 amino acids long. V was shortened by 0 bases and J by 5 bases, with 13 bases between the two germline ends. CDR3 residues: CSARDPRGSTEAFF. The DNA of the CDR3 is TGCAGTGCTAGAGATCCACGGGGGTCAACTGAAGCTTTCTTT.

The rearrangement uses TRBV7-9 and TRBJ2-5; D uncertain. Trimming left V 2 bases short and J 5 bases short, with 9 bases between. The CDR3 runs to 13 residues. Germline loops: CDR1 SEHNR, CDR2 FQNEAQ (reference sequence). This CDR3 is CASSLPLGETQYF. The CDR3 DNA sequence: TGTGCCAGCAGCTTACCTCTGGGGGAGACCCAGTACTTC.

A few counts support this clonotype. V is TRBV7-9 and J is TRBJ1-2; D is unclear. Trimming removed 11 bases from V and 3 bases from J, with 13 bases in between. CDR1 and CDR2 from the germline V gene are SEHNR and FQNEAQ (reference sequence). The CDR3 is 12 amino acids. CDR3: CAEKPLDYGYTF. CDR3 DNA sequence: TGTGCCGAGAAGCCGTTGGACTATGGCTACACCTTC.

This clonotype was found a few times. CDR3 coding DNA: TGTGCCAGCAGCCAGACAGGGGAGAACACTGAAGCTTTCTTT. This codes for CASSQTGENTEAFF. The rearrangement uses TRBV4-2 and TRBJ1-1; 8 nucleotides align to TRBD1. The CDR3 contains 14 residues. In germline, CDR1 is LGHNA, CDR2 YNFKEQ. V trimming: 3 bases; J trimming: 1 base; junction bases outside the gene matches: 1.

The rearrangement joins TRBV20-1 to TRBJ2-7; TRBD1 aligns across 7 bases. CDR1 DFQATT and CDR2 SNEGSKA come from the germline V gene (reference sequence). This CDR3 contains 14 residues. The J segment lost 1 base and the V segment lost 0 bases, leaving 3 bases of the junction unmatched. In DNA, the CDR3 is TGCAGTGCTAGAGATCAGGGACAGTCCTACGAGCAGTACTTC. This encodes CSARDQGQSYEQYF.

The chain has TRBV2 and TRBJ2-3; D is unresolved. The CDR3 length is 12 residues. Trimming shortened V by 10 bases and J by 6 bases, and 14 bases separated the two germline ends. Per the germline V gene, CDR1 is SNHLY and CDR2 is FYNNEI. The CDR3 sequence is CANALTADTQYF. The DNA of the CDR3 is TGTGCCAATGCATTGACGGCTGATACGCAGTATTTT.

This clonotype came up many times. This chain links TRBV4-3 with TRBJ2-1; 7 nucleotides match TRBD2. The CDR3 sequence is 18 residues long. After removal of 0 bases from V and 3 bases from J, the junction contained 11 bases not matched to a gene. CDR1 and CDR2 from the germline V gene are LGHNA and YSLEER. The CDR3 DNA sequence: TGCGCCAGCAGCCAAGATTTCCGGACTAGGGCCCTCTACAATGAGCAGTTCTTC. Translated, it gives CASSQDFRTRALYNEQFF.

This clonotype occurred a few times. The CDR3 spells CSAAREFTDTQYF. As DNA, the CDR3 is TGCAGTGCTGCCAGGGAATTCACAGATACGCAGTATTTT. The chain recombines TRBV20-1 with TRBJ2-3; D possibly corresponds to TRBD1 (5 bases). There are 13 residues in the CDR3. The germline V gene encodes CDR1 DFQATT and CDR2 SNEGSKA (reference sequence). The ends were cut back, 5 bases at V and 2 bases at J, with 11 bases in the middle.

This clonotype showed up just a few times. CDR3 sequence reads: CASSPRTGSSTDTQYF. As DNA, the CDR3 is TGTGCCAGCAGCCCACGGACAGGGTCGAGCACAGATACGCAGTATTTT. The rearrangement joins TRBV7-2 to TRBJ2-3; 8 nucleotides line up with TRBD1. Germline V gene lookup returns CDR1 SGHTA and CDR2 FQGNSA. With 5 bases clipped from V and 0 bases from J, the junction kept 7 bases outside the gene matches. The CDR3 runs 16 residues.

This clonotype was seen a handful of times. V and J are TRBV4-3 and TRBJ2-2, with 7 bases identical to TRBD1. Germline V gives CDR1 LGHNA, CDR2 YSLEER. CDR3 length: 15 residues. The ends lost 1 base at V and 4 bases at J; junction bases unmatched: 3. The CDR3: CASSQAGGSTGELFF. CDR3 DNA: TGCGCCAGCAGCCAAGCAGGGGGATCCACCGGGGAGCTGTTTTTT.

The rearrangement joins TRBV28 to TRBJ1-5; D is possibly TRBD1 (6 bases). The CDR3 covers 14 residues. Per germline, CDR1 MDHEN and CDR2 SYDVKM. Deletions cut 10 bases from V and 5 bases from J, with 18 bases between. The CDR3 here is CATRRFDRYQPQHF. The CDR3 nucleotides read TGTGCCACCCGGCGATTTGACAGGTATCAGCCCCAGCATTTT.

This rearrangement joins TRBV4-2 to TRBJ2-3; 9 nucleotides match TRBD2. V trimming: 1 base; J trimming: 2 bases; junction bases outside the gene matches: 7. This CDR3 spans 17 amino acids. Germline CDR1 is LGHNA and CDR2 is YNFKEQ. CDR3 region: CASSQVGAGGNTDTQYF. Written as DNA, the CDR3 is TGTGCCAGCAGCCAAGTTGGAGCGGGGGGAAACACAGATACGCAGTATTTT.

This clonotype was observed a handful of times. This chain links TRBV5-6 with TRBJ1-1, with 8 bases aligning to TRBD1. Unmatched junction bases numbered 3, after V lost 4 bases and J lost 4 bases. The CDR3 length is 13 residues. Per germline, CDR1 SGHDT and CDR2 YYEEEE. DNA for the CDR3: TGTGCCAGCAGCCCGGACAGGGCCACTGAAGCTTTCTTT. Amino acids: CASSPDRATEAFF.

The rearrangement links TRBV7-2 to TRBJ2-2, with 7 nucleotides matching TRBD2. This CDR3 spans 15 amino acids. The trim removed 6 bases at V and 2 bases at J, leaving 6 bases unmatched. CDR1 is SGHTA and CDR2 is FQGNSA in the germline V gene. CDR3 amino acids: CASSRGDYNTGELFF. As DNA, the CDR3 is TGTGCCAGCAGTAGAGGGGACTACAACACCGGGGAGCTGTTTTTT.

This clonotype came up many times. The CDR3 region has the DNA TGTGCCAGTAGTTTGAGCGGGGGGGACTACAATGAGCAGTTCTTC. Its translation is CASSLSGGDYNEQFF. This chain uses TRBV19 with TRBJ2-1; 10 nucleotides match TRBD2. The germline CDR1 and CDR2 sequences are LNHDA and SQIVND (reference sequence). The ends lost 5 bases at V and 3 bases at J; junction bases unmatched: 4. The CDR3 consists of 15 residues. Variable domain in full (rest from reference TRBV19 and TRBJ2-1): DGGITQSPKYLFRKEGQNVTLSCEQNLNHDAMYWYRQDPGQGLRLIYYSQIVNDFQKGDIAEGYSVSREKKESFPLTVTSAQKNPTAFYLCASSLSGGDYNEQFFGPGTRLTVL.

This clonotype was found many times. The V gene is TRBV7-9, the J gene TRBJ2-7; 9 positions agree with TRBD1. Per the germline V gene, CDR1 is SEHNR and CDR2 is FQNEAQ (reference sequence). Trimming took 5 bases from V and 3 from J; bases not matched to a gene: 2. This CDR3 has 13 amino acids. The CDR3, as DNA: TGTGCCAGCAGCAAGGGACAGGGCTACGAGCAGTACTTC. Its protein is CASSKGQGYEQYF.

This clonotype was observed a few times. The chain uses TRBV20-1 and TRBJ2-1; TRBD2 agrees at 10 bases. CDR1 is DFQATT and CDR2 is SNEGSKA in the germline V gene (reference sequence). The CDR3 runs 17 residues. V trimming: 1 base; J trimming: 0 bases; junction bases outside the gene matches: 6. The CDR3 region is CSARVSGGPRSYNEQFF. The CDR3 DNA is TGCAGTGCTAGAGTTAGCGGGGGGCCACGCTCCTACAATGAGCAGTTCTTC.

The gene calls are TRBV5-1 and TRBJ2-6; 7 bases align to TRBD1. V lost 4 bases and J lost 2; bases outside the gene matches: 3. CDR1 and CDR2 (germline): SGHRS, YFSETQ. The CDR3 covers 15 residues. The CDR3 protein is CASSRDRAGANVLTF. CDR3 nucleotide sequence: TGCGCCAGCAGCCGTGACAGGGCTGGGGCCAACGTCCTGACTTTC.